The 16 T cell receptor beta chains given below trace back to one sample, sequenced in a study of cytomegalovirus exposure and HLA in healthy donors. Both 60 Vbeta primers and 13 Jbeta primers went into the PCR. Only in-frame clones appear in the TCRdb table, and some are missing; sequencing was by immunoSEQ multiplex PCR. The sample records about 180,000 clones, 55% to 75% being singletons. Sequences were obtained from PBMCs. Source of these receptors: a human donor in good health.

The chain uses TRBV4-3 and TRBJ2-7, with 9 bases lining up with TRBD1. Germline V CDR1 and CDR2: LGHNA, YSLEER. The V segment lost 2 bases and the J segment 7 bases; nucleotides outside the gene matches: 9. The CDR3 contains 15 residues. CDR3 sequence: CASSQLSGTGFEQYF. In nucleotides, the CDR3 is TGCGCCAGCAGCCAACTATCCGGGACAGGGTTTGAGCAGTACTTC.

This clone was detected only once. Compared with germline, one end of the junction differs, possibly owing to a read error. The chain uses TRBV7-8 and TRBJ2-5; 9 bases are a match to TRBD2. Per the germline V gene, CDR1 is SGHVS and CDR2 is FQNEAQ. This CDR3 is 13 amino acids long. The CDR3 DNA reads TGTGCCAGCAGCTTAGCGGCTAGCGGGACCAAGTACTTC. Residues: CASSLAASGTKYF.

The gene calls are TRBV7-3 and TRBJ2-2; 8 nucleotides agree with TRBD2. The CDR3 is 15 amino acids. The germline CDR1 and CDR2 sequences are SGHTA and FQGTGA. J gave up 8 bases and V 5 bases, and 10 bases lay outside the gene matches. DNA for the CDR3: TGTGCCAGCAGCCAGGACGGGGGGGCTGTAGGGGAGCTGTTTTTT. It encodes CASSQDGGAVGELFF. Using reference TRBV7-3 and TRBJ2-2 for the parts outside the CDR3, the full variable domain is GAGVSQTPSNKVTEKGKYVELRCDPISGHTALYWYRQSLGQGPEFLIYFQGTGAADDSGLPNDRFFAVRPEGSVSTLKIQRTERGDSAVYLCASSQDGGAVGELFFGEGSRLTVL.

The gene calls are TRBV19 and TRBJ1-5; 9 bases fit TRBD1. The junction had 8 bases not matched to a gene; V was cut back by 6 bases and J by 8 bases. The germline V gene has CDR1 LNHDA and CDR2 SQIVND (reference sequence). This CDR3 is 14 amino acids long. CDR3 in DNA: TGTGCCAGTAGCGATACAGGGGGCTGGAAGCCCCAGCATTTT. Amino acids: CASSDTGGWKPQHF.

This chain uses TRBV27 with TRBJ2-2, with D unresolved. V gave up 3 bases and J gave up 2 bases, with 4 bases separating them. CDR1 and CDR2 from the germline V gene are MNHEY and SMNVEV (reference sequence). CDR3 size: 13 residues. The CDR3 is CASSFPNTGELFF. Here the CDR3 DNA reads TGTGCCAGCAGTTTCCCTAACACCGGGGAGCTGTTTTTT.

The V and J genes are TRBV6-5 and TRBJ2-3; 8 bases fit TRBD1. In germline, CDR1 is MNHEY, CDR2 SVGAGI. V shed 6 bases, J shed 4 bases, and the junction held 9 bases outside the gene matches. The CDR3 runs 15 residues. Written as DNA, the CDR3 is TGTGCCAGCAGCGACAGGGGCGTGGGGGCAGATACGCAGTATTTT. It is translated as CASSDRGVGADTQYF.

This rearrangement joins TRBV27 to TRBJ1-6; D is unresolved. CDR1 is MNHEY, CDR2 SMNVEV, per germline (reference sequence). This CDR3 comprises 15 residues. Trimming took off 6 bases at V and 3 bases at J, with 12 bases between the two ends. The CDR3: CASSPRGGYNSPLHF. The CDR3 DNA reads as TGTGCCAGCAGCCCCCGAGGTGGCTATAATTCACCCCTCCACTTT.

As DNA, the CDR3 is TGTGCCAGCAGCTTGAAGGGGGCTTACGAGCAGTACTTC. This translates into CASSLKGAYEQYF. The chain links TRBV11-1 to TRBJ2-7; 7 positions agree with TRBD1. This CDR3 contains 13 residues. The junction had 3 bases not matched to a gene; V was cut back by 3 bases and J by 4 bases. Germline CDR1 and CDR2: SGHAT and FQDESV (reference sequence).

In this sample, this clone turned up a few times. The sample holds other DNA sequences that translate to the same CDR3. The V gene is TRBV6-1, the J gene TRBJ1-1; no clear D. V was clipped by 3 bases and J by 2 bases, with 7 bases between them. CDR3 length equals 13 residues. Germline V gene sequence: CDR1 MNHNS, CDR2 SASEGT. The CDR3, as DNA: TGTGCCAGCAGTGACACAGATAACACTGAAGCTTTCTTT. It encodes CASSDTDNTEAFF.

This clone was seen a few times. The chain recombines TRBV5-5 with TRBJ2-7; TRBD2 might be the D (6 bases). The V end was cut by 1 base, the J end by 2 bases, with 10 bases between. CDR1 is SGHKS, CDR2 YYEKEE, per germline (reference sequence). The CDR3 length is 14 residues. CDR3 region: CASSLSAGPYEQYF. The DNA for the CDR3 is TGTGCCAGCAGCTTGTCAGCGGGTCCCTACGAGCAGTACTTC.

This clone was seen a single time. V is TRBV19 and J is TRBJ1-1; D not certain. V was trimmed by 3 bases and J by 0 bases, leaving 5 bases between them. CDR1 and CDR2 from the germline V gene are LNHDA and SQIVND (reference sequence). The CDR3 is 13 amino acids. The CDR3 sequence is CASSIEVNTEAFF. The CDR3 DNA sequence: TGTGCCAGTAGTATTGAGGTGAACACTGAAGCTTTCTTT.

The rearrangement uses TRBV7-8 and TRBJ2-3, with 11 positions matching TRBD2. The CDR3 spans 17 residues. With V trimmed by 0 bases and J by 0 bases, 2 bases remained unmatched. CDR1 is SGHVS and CDR2 is FQNEAQ in the germline V gene. The CDR3 region is CASSLAWTSGSTDTQYF. CDR3 in DNA: TGTGCCAGCAGCTTAGCTTGGACTAGCGGGAGCACAGATACGCAGTATTTT. Together with reference TRBV7-8 and TRBJ2-3, the CDR3 gives the full variable domain: GAGVSQSPRYKVAKRGQDVALRCDPISGHVSLFWYQQALGQGPEFLTYFQNEAQLDKSGLPSDRFFAERPEGSVSTLKIQRTQQEDSAVYLCASSLAWTSGSTDTQYFGPGTRLTVL.

The chain carries TRBV11-2 and TRBJ2-3, with no clear D. The germline V and J ends were trimmed by 7 bases and 2 bases, with 13 bases remaining between them. The CDR3 consists of 14 residues. Germline V gives CDR1 SGHAT, CDR2 FQNNGV. The CDR3 loop reads CASTPTAYTDTQYF. CDR3 sequence (DNA): TGTGCCAGCACCCCCACTGCGTACACAGATACGCAGTATTTT.

The chain joins TRBV27 to TRBJ1-2; the match to TRBD1 covers 7 bases. V lost 6 bases to trimming and J lost 6 bases; unmatched junction nucleotides: 10. Germline V CDR1 and CDR2: MNHEY, SMNVEV (reference sequence). The CDR3 has 14 amino acids. For the CDR3, the DNA is TGTGCCAGCAGCCTCACCGGGACAGACGATGGCTACACCTTC. Protein sequence: CASSLTGTDDGYTF.

The CDR3 reads CASRGVEENYGYTF. The CDR3 DNA reads as TGTGCCTCCCGCGGGGTCGAGGAGAACTATGGCTACACCTTC. The V call is TRBV19, the J call TRBJ1-2, with D uncertain. The V end lost 11 bases, the J end lost 2 bases, and 18 bases lay between the germline ends. Germline V gene data show CDR1 as LNHDA and CDR2 as SQIVND (reference sequence). The CDR3 totals 14 residues.

The chain recombines TRBV18 with TRBJ2-3; 9 bases line up with TRBD1. The V and J ends lost 4 bases and 1 base, in that order; junction bases with no gene match: 3. The CDR3 is made up of 15 amino acids. In germline, CDR1 is KGHSH, CDR2 LQKENI. CDR3 sequence (DNA): TGTGCCAGCTCACGACAGGGGGGGGGCACAGATACGCAGTATTTT. Translating gives CASSRQGGGTDTQYF.